One and the same sample provided the 7 T cell receptor beta chains below, sequenced in a study of PD-L1 blockade in urothelial cancer. Assay: immunoSEQ multiplex PCR; the TCRdb copy retains only in-frame clones and omits some. The top ten hold around 2% of the sample, which has about 28,000 clones, 75% to 90% seen once. Material: PBMCs, obtained around atezolizumab (anti-PD-L1) treatment. All receptors come from a man over 45 with urothelial cancer.

The J gene is TRBJ2-7, the V gene TRBV5-1, with 9 bases matching TRBD2. The V segment lost 4 bases and the J segment 0 bases; nucleotides outside the gene matches: 5. Germline CDR1 and CDR2: SGHRS and YFSETQ. This CDR3 has 15 amino acids. CDR3 loop: CASSPASGTSYEQYF. The CDR3 DNA reads TGCGCCAGCAGCCCCGCTAGCGGGACCTCCTACGAGCAGTACTTC.

The chain couples TRBV7-9 to TRBJ2-1; a possible D gene is TRBD2 (6 bases). V gave up 6 bases and J gave up 4 bases, with 16 bases separating them. This CDR3 comprises 15 residues. Germline V gene sequence: CDR1 SEHNR, CDR2 FQNEAQ (reference sequence). The CDR3 region is CASSLLASDYNEQFF. The CDR3 DNA follows: TGTGCCAGCAGTCTTCTAGCGAGTGATTACAATGAGCAGTTCTTC. Using reference TRBV7-9 and TRBJ2-1 for the parts outside the CDR3, the full variable domain is DTGVSQNPRHKITKRGQNVTFRCDPISEHNRLYWYRQTLGQGPEFLTYFQNEAQLEKSRLLSDRFSAERPKGSFSTLEIQRTEQGDSAMYLCASSLLASDYNEQFFGPGTRLTVL.

Only one count was recorded for this clone. CDR3 coding DNA: TGTGCCAGTACCTCCTCGCGCGCGGGCACCGGGGAGCTGTTTTTT. This encodes CASTSSRAGTGELFF. The gene calls are TRBV19 and TRBJ2-2; tentatively, D is TRBD2 (5 bases). Germline CDR1 and CDR2: LNHDA and SQIVND (reference sequence). The CDR3 length is 15 residues. V dropped 7 bases and J dropped 4 bases, with 16 bases sitting between them.

This clone was found once. The chain has TRBV6-5 and TRBJ1-6; 10 nucleotides line up with TRBD1. Trimming cost V 6 bases and J 5 bases; bases outside gene matches: 4. Germline values: CDR1 MNHEY, CDR2 SVGAGI. The CDR3 has 15 residues. The CDR3: CASRQDRGNNSPLHF. DNA for the CDR3: TGTGCCAGCAGGCAGGACAGGGGGAATAATTCACCCCTCCACTTT.

The chain couples TRBV4-1 to TRBJ2-3; 7 bases agree with TRBD2. Germline V CDR1 and CDR2: MGHRA, YSYEKL. J lost 0 bases, V lost 1 base, and 7 bases had no gene match. This CDR3 region has 17 residues. The CDR3 is CASSQGGRVTSTDTQYF. The CDR3 DNA reads as TGCGCCAGCAGCCAAGGGGGGAGGGTTACTAGCACAGATACGCAGTATTTT.

The V call is TRBV19, the J call TRBJ2-1, with no clear D. Looked up from germline, CDR1 is LNHDA and CDR2 is SQIVND (reference sequence). Trimming took 3 bases from V and 0 from J, leaving 15 bases between them. The CDR3 consists of 17 residues. CDR3 DNA sequence: TGTGCCAGTAGTATTGAGGTGCGACCAAGCTCCTACAATGAGCAGTTCTTC. Protein: CASSIEVRPSSYNEQFF. The whole variable domain, remainder taken from reference TRBV19 and TRBJ2-1, is DGGITQSPKYLFRKEGQNVTLSCEQNLNHDAMYWYRQDPGQGLRLIYYSQIVNDFQKGDIAEGYSVSREKKESFPLTVTSAQKNPTAFYLCASSIEVRPSSYNEQFFGPGTRLTVL.

This clone was seen once. The chain couples TRBV4-2 to TRBJ1-3, with a weak D call TRBD1 (5 bases). The CDR3 covers 16 residues. V was clipped by 2 bases and J by 3 bases, with 14 bases between them. The V gene's germline CDR1 is LGHNA and CDR2 YNFKEQ. The CDR3 is CASSQSVQVNGNTIYF. DNA of the CDR3: TGTGCCAGCAGCCAATCGGTACAGGTCAATGGAAACACCATATATTTT.